Presented here are 20 T cell receptor beta chains from one specimen sequenced in a study of cytomegalovirus exposure and HLA in healthy donors. The PCR contained 60 Vbeta and 13 Jbeta primers. Assay used: immunoSEQ multiplex PCR; TCRdb lists only in-frame clones, some missing. The repertoire holds 100,000 to 150,000 clones, with about four fifths as singletons. Sequencing was performed on PBMCs. The receptors originated from a woman between 40 and 50 years old in good health and CMV-seronegative.

V and J are TRBV5-4 and TRBJ1-1, with 9 bases lining up with TRBD1. The CDR3 covers 15 residues. Germline assignment: CDR1 SGHNT and CDR2 YYREEE (reference sequence). V was pared by 3 bases and J by 7 bases, with 10 bases of the junction left unmatched. In DNA, the CDR3 is TGTGCCAGCAGCTATAACAGGGGGCGCGTGGATGAAGCTTTCTTT. Its translation is CASSYNRGRVDEAFF.

The chain couples TRBV6-6 to TRBJ1-2, with TRBD1 matching over 9 bases. The CDR3 is 14 amino acids. The germline V gene has CDR1 MNHNY and CDR2 SVGAGI (reference sequence). After removal of 5 bases from V and 8 bases from J, the junction contained 9 bases not matched to a gene. DNA of the CDR3: TGTGCCAGCAGTCCCCTGGGACAGGGAGAGGGCTACACCTTC. It encodes CASSPLGQGEGYTF.

The CDR3 DNA reads TGTGCCAGCAGCGCGGGGTTCTATGGCTACACCTTC. Protein sequence: CASSAGFYGYTF. This sequence joins TRBV9 and TRBJ1-2; no clear D. This CDR3 comprises 12 residues. Deletions cut 3 bases from V and 4 bases from J, with 7 bases between. The germline V gene has CDR1 SGDLS and CDR2 YYNGEE.

The V and J genes are TRBV28 and TRBJ1-1; D not certain. This CDR3 is built from 15 residues. Germline values: CDR1 MDHEN, CDR2 SYDVKM. V gave up 1 base and J gave up 1 base, with 10 bases separating them. The DNA for the CDR3 is TGTGCCAGCAGTTTATTTCGGGAAAGGAACACTGAAGCTTTCTTT. This codes for CASSLFRERNTEAFF.

V usage is TRBV18 and J usage is TRBJ2-7; D possibly corresponds to TRBD1 (5 bases). The germline V gene encodes CDR1 KGHSH and CDR2 LQKENI. The CDR3 runs to 12 residues. V was cut by 5 bases and J by 4 bases, with 9 bases left in between. The CDR3 protein is CASSADNYEQYF. The CDR3, as DNA: TGTGCCAGCTCAGCGGACAATTACGAGCAGTACTTC.

This chain joins TRBV4-2 and TRBJ1-2; no clear D. Looked up from germline, CDR1 is LGHNA and CDR2 is YNFKEQ. Deletions cut 4 bases from V and 0 bases from J, with 24 bases between. There are 19 residues in the CDR3. CDR3 sequence (DNA): TGTGCCAGCAGCCTCAATAGCCCCCTCTCGACGGAAGCTAACTATGGCTACACCTTC. Translated, it gives CASSLNSPLSTEANYGYTF.

The rearrangement joins TRBV10-3 to TRBJ1-2; D is perhaps TRBD1 (5 bases). Trimming took 10 bases from V and 8 from J, leaving 14 bases between them. Germline V gene data show CDR1 as ENHRY and CDR2 as SYGVKD. CDR3 size: 11 residues. CDR3 DNA: TGTGCCACCCAAAGGGGAGGAGGCTACACCTTC. This gives the protein CATQRGGGYTF.

The rearrangement uses TRBV18 and TRBJ1-1; D is possibly TRBD1 (5 bases). Trimming removed 3 bases from V and 4 bases from J, with 9 bases in between. In germline, CDR1 is KGHSH, CDR2 LQKENI. The CDR3 is made up of 13 amino acids. In DNA form, the CDR3 reads TGTGCCAGCTCACCGGGGGAGGGCACTGAAGCTTTCTTT. Protein product: CASSPGEGTEAFF.

This clone was detected a few times. V is TRBV5-1 and J is TRBJ1-1; D possibly corresponds to TRBD1 (5 bases). V lost 4 bases to trimming and J lost 6 bases, with 10 bases between them. CDR1 is SGHRS, CDR2 YFSETQ, per germline. The CDR3 contains 12 residues. This CDR3 reads CASSLAGSEAFF. In nucleotides, the CDR3 is TGCGCCAGCAGCCTGGCAGGGTCTGAAGCTTTCTTT.

There are a few counts of this clone. This chain links TRBV5-6 with TRBJ2-2; TRBD1 matches 9 bases. This CDR3 has 15 amino acids. J was trimmed by 6 bases and V by 4 bases; bases with no gene match: 7. CDR1 is SGHDT and CDR2 is YYEEEE in the germline V gene. CDR3 sequence (DNA): TGTGCCAGCAGCCTCGGACAGGGGTTCGCCGGGGAGCTGTTTTTT. Translated: CASSLGQGFAGELFF.

This rearrangement joins TRBV6-5 to TRBJ1-4; D gene ambiguous. The germline V gene has CDR1 MNHEY and CDR2 SVGAGI. V lost 6 bases and J 1 base, leaving 12 bases between the germline ends. The CDR3 totals 15 residues. Written as DNA, the CDR3 is TGTGCCAGCAGAGCAGGTCGTGAAACTAATGAAAAACTGTTTTTT. Protein product: CASRAGRETNEKLFF.

The chain employs TRBV9 and TRBJ1-1; D remains unclear. The germline V gene has CDR1 SGDLS and CDR2 YYNGEE. Trimming cost V 0 bases and J 6 bases, with 18 bases left between them. CDR3 length: 16 amino acids. CDR3 in amino acids: CASSVVGGGAGAEAFF. Here the CDR3 DNA reads TGTGCCAGCAGCGTAGTTGGAGGAGGAGCGGGCGCTGAAGCTTTCTTT.

This clone was counted a few times. CDR3 nucleotides: TGTGCCAGCAGCCCGCTGAGCTCACCCCTCCACTTT. Translating gives CASSPLSSPLHF. This rearrangement joins TRBV27 to TRBJ1-6, with D uncertain. Trimming pared 6 bases from V and 10 bases from J, leaving 10 bases between. The CDR3 is 12 residues long. The germline CDR1 and CDR2 sequences are MNHEY and SMNVEV (reference sequence).

This chain joins TRBV21-1 and TRBJ1-1; the listed D gene, TRBD1, was not tested against the DNA. TRBV21-1 is tagged as a pseudogene. The CDR3 consists of 15 residues. The DNA of the CDR3 is TGTGCCAGCAGCAAAAGCCCGACAGAGTACACTGAAGCTTTCTTT. Translating it yields CASSKSPTEYTEAFF.

The J gene is TRBJ1-6, the V gene TRBV21-1; the DNA was not used to check the table's D call, TRBD1. TRBV21-1 is flagged as a pseudogene. The CDR3 has 13 amino acids. CDR3 nucleotides: TGTGCCAGCAGCAAGGGCCGCAATTCACCCCTCCACTTT. This translates into CASSKGRNSPLHF.

The chain uses TRBV18 and TRBJ2-1; D is perhaps TRBD1 (6 bases). Trimming pared 8 bases from V and 9 bases from J, leaving 11 bases between. Germline-derived CDR1 and CDR2 are KGHSH and LQKENI. The CDR3 extends over 11 amino acids. The CDR3 DNA sequence: TGTGCCAGCCTCCAACAGGGTGAGCAGTTCTTC. It yields the protein CASLQQGEQFF.

This chain joins TRBV10-3 and TRBJ2-7; TRBD1 is a possible D gene (6 bases). The germline V gene encodes CDR1 ENHRY and CDR2 SYGVKD. This CDR3 comprises 14 residues. The germline V and J ends were trimmed by 2 bases and 2 bases, with 10 bases remaining between them. The chain's CDR3 is CAISERDTTYEQYF. The CDR3 DNA is TGTGCCATCAGTGAGAGGGACACAACCTACGAGCAGTACTTC.

This rearrangement joins TRBV6-5 to TRBJ1-4; weak D call: TRBD1 (6 bases). The V gene's germline CDR1 is MNHEY and CDR2 SVGAGI. The CDR3 sequence is 15 residues long. With 6 bases removed from V and 3 bases from J, the gap between germline ends came to 14 bases. The CDR3 DNA follows: TGTGCCAGCAGCTCCCGATGGACAGCTAATGAAAAACTGTTTTTT. Amino acids: CASSSRWTANEKLFF.

The V and J genes are TRBV4-1 and TRBJ2-2, with D possibly being TRBD2 (5 bases). This CDR3 has 16 residues. CDR1 and CDR2 (germline): MGHRA, YSYEKL. Trimming cost V 0 bases and J 4 bases, with 12 bases left between them. CDR3 loop: CASSQESPRGTGELFF. CDR3 in DNA: TGCGCCAGCAGCCAAGAGTCTCCCCGGGGCACCGGGGAGCTGTTTTTT.

This clone was counted between two and nine times. The rearrangement joins TRBV5-4 to TRBJ2-2; the match to TRBD1 covers 9 bases. CDR1 and CDR2 from the germline V gene are SGHNT and YYREEE (reference sequence). Trimming cost V 4 bases and J 6 bases; bases outside gene matches: 4. The CDR3 sequence is 14 residues long. CDR3 sequence (DNA): TGTGCCAGCAGCGGACGACAGGGGGCCGGGGAGCTGTTTTTT. Residues: CASSGRQGAGELFF.